The rows below give T cell receptor beta chains drawn from one sample of a study of cytomegalovirus exposure and HLA in healthy donors. Data came from immunoSEQ multiplex PCR; TCRdb stores just in-frame clones and leaves some out. This table holds some 75,000 clones. Sequences were obtained from PBMCs. The source is a boy aged 10-17 years in good health and CMV-seronegative. The CDR3 runs from the conserved cysteine through the conserved F or W. The order of the fields is J gene, V gene, D gene, CDR3 DNA, CDR3 protein. A D gene is named only where the DNA matches it firmly.

TRBJ2-5	TRBV4-2	TRBD2	TGTGCCAGCAGCCCACTGAGTAGCGGGAATCAAGAGAACCAGTACTTC	CASSPLSSGNQENQYF
TRBJ2-5	TRBV27	TRBD1	TGTGCCAGCAGTCCCCGGACAGGGGGGGAGACCCAGTACTTC	CASSPRTGGETQYF
TRBJ1-2	TRBV30	-	TGTGCCTGGAGTGTACGGATGAGACAGCAAATCTATGGCTACACCTTC	CAWSVRMRQQIYGYTF
TRBJ2-3	TRBV9	TRBD1	TGTGCCAGCAGCGATTTGGGACAGAACACAGATACGCAGTATTTT	CASSDLGQNTDTQYF
TRBJ1-3	TRBV6-1	-	TGTGCCAGCAGTGAAAGGGGCCTCAGTGAATATTTT	CASSERGLSEYF
TRBJ1-2	TRBV2	TRBD1	TGTGCCAGCAGTGAAGCCGGCAGGGGGCGAGGCTACACCTTC	CASSEAGRGRGYTF
TRBJ1-2	TRBV10-2	-	TGCGCCAGCAGCCCTGACCGACAGTTGACGAACTATGGCTACACCTTC	CASSPDRQLTNYGYTF
TRBJ1-2	TRBV6-1	TRBD1	TGTGCCAGCAGTTTACAGGGGTTTGGATATGGCTACACCTTC	CASSLQGFGYGYTF
TRBJ1-2	TRBV18	TRBD1	TGTGCCAGCTCACCACCCTCGACAGGGTCTGGCTACACCTTC	CASSPPSTGSGYTF
TRBJ1-1	TRBV6-5	TRBD1	TGTGCCAGCAGTTACGGACAGGGAGGAAGGGGCACTGAAGCTTTCTTT	CASSYGQGGRGTEAFF
TRBJ1-6	TRBV29-1	-	TGCAGCGATTACGACAAGGCAAATTCACCCCTCCACTTT	CSDYDKANSPLHF
TRBJ1-6	TRBV5-1	-	TGCGCCAGCAGCACTAATTCAGGGGAGTTATCACCCCTCCACTTT	CASSTNSGELSPLHF
TRBJ2-2	TRBV7-9	TRBD1	TGTGCCAGCAGCCGAAAAAGACAGGGGGCGAGCACCGGGGAGCTGTTTTTT	CASSRKRQGASTGELFF
TRBJ2-2	TRBV10-3	TRBD2	TGTGCCATCAGTGAGACGGGGACTAGCGGGATCAAAGTCGGGGAGCTGTTTTTT	CAISETGTSGIKVGELFF
TRBJ1-1	TRBV18	-	TGTGCCAGCTCACCACAGGGGGAGAACACTGAAGCTTTCTTT	CASSPQGENTEAFF
TRBJ2-7	TRBV29-1	TRBD1	TGCAGCGTTAGGGACAGGGTAGGCGGCGAGCAGTACTTC	CSVRDRVGGEQYF
TRBJ2-7	TRBV5-4	TRBD1	TGTGCCAGCAGCTCCCCAGGGGGAGAGCAGTACTTC	CASSSPGGEQYF
TRBJ1-1	TRBV7-2	-	TGTGCCAGCAGCTTAGCTTTAATGAACACTGAAGCTTTCTTT	CASSLALMNTEAFF
TRBJ2-5	TRBV6-6	TRBD2	TGTGCCAGCAGTTACCCGGCGGGGGGGTTAGAGACCCAGTACTTC	CASSYPAGGLETQYF
TRBJ2-5	TRBV5-1	TRBD2	TGCGCCAGCAGCTCCGGGCTAGCGGGGCAGAAAAAAGGGGTCCAAGAGACCCAGTACTTC	CASSSGLAGQKKGVQETQYF
TRBJ2-2	TRBV25-1	-	TGTGCCAGCAGTCAGGGATGGAACACCGGGGAGCTGTTTTTT	CASSQGWNTGELFF
TRBJ1-5	TRBV6-7	TRBD1	TGTGCCTGTGATCCGGGACAGGAGTATAGCAATCAGCCCCAGCATTTT	CACDPGQEYSNQPQHF
TRBJ1-1	TRBV30	-	TGTGCCTGGAGTGTAAACCCAGACACTGAAGCTTTCTTT	CAWSVNPDTEAFF
TRBJ2-3	TRBV30	TRBD2	TGTGCCTGGAGTTTAGCGGGACTCACAGATAAGCAGTATTTT	CAWSLAGLTDKQYF
TRBJ2-3	TRBV7-7	TRBD2	TGTGCCAGCAGCTTAGGTCCTAGCGGGAGTGTAGATACGCAGTATTTT	CASSLGPSGSVDTQYF
TRBJ2-7	TRBV14	TRBD1	TGTGCCAGCAGCGGGACAGCAGCCTACGAGCAGTACTTC	CASSGTAAYEQYF
TRBJ1-3	TRBV4-2	-	TGTGCCAGCAGCCGATTACCACAGGGCTCTGGAAACACCATATATTTT	CASSRLPQGSGNTIYF
TRBJ1-2	TRBV14	-	TGTGCCAGCAGCCACCCTGGACAGACCTTAGGATATGGCTACACCTTC	CASSHPGQTLGYGYTF
TRBJ2-3	TRBV7-9	-	TGTGCCAGCAGTCGTGACTCGGCTAGCACAGATACGCAGTATTTT	CASSRDSASTDTQYF
TRBJ1-5	TRBV27	-	TGTGCCAGCAGTTTGGCGGGGTACAATCAGCCCCAGCATTTT	CASSLAGYNQPQHF
TRBJ2-2	TRBV5-4	TRBD2	TGTGCCAGCCCCAGCGGGGGGAACACCGGGGAGCTGTTTTTT	CASPSGGNTGELFF
TRBJ2-1	TRBV30	TRBD1	TGTGCCTGGAGGCTCCGGGACAGGGGACATGAGCAGTTCTTC	CAWRLRDRGHEQFF
TRBJ2-3	TRBV5-1	-	TGCGCCAGCAGCCAGGAAGATACGCAGTATTTT	CASSQEDTQYF
TRBJ1-1	TRBV29-1	-	TGCAGCGTTGACGGAGGGGTGAACACTGAAGCTTTCTTT	CSVDGGVNTEAFF
TRBJ2-2	TRBV29-1	TRBD1	TGCAGCGTTGTTCCCGGGACAGTTAACACCGGGGAGCTGTTTTTT	CSVVPGTVNTGELFF
TRBJ2-1	TRBV10-3	TRBD2	TGTGCCATCAGTGTAGGACTAGCGGCCAATAACAATGAGCAGTTCTTC	CAISVGLAANNNEQFF
TRBJ2-3	TRBV19	TRBD1	TGTGCCAATCATACAACCCGGGACAGTTACACAGATACGCAGTATTTT	CANHTTRDSYTDTQYF
TRBJ1-1	TRBV27	-	TGTGCCAGCAGCTCCTTGGACACGAACACTGAAGCTTTCTTT	CASSSLDTNTEAFF
TRBJ1-5	TRBV30	-	TGTGCCTGGAGCGGTGGGAGGGGGGATCAGCCCCAGCATTTT	CAWSGGRGDQPQHF
TRBJ1-1	TRBV6-1	-	TGTGCCAGCAGTGAAGAGGTAGGGCGGGATACTGAAGCTTTCTTT	CASSEEVGRDTEAFF
TRBJ2-2	TRBV2	-	TGTGCCAGCCGCGGGCCAGGGGCTGTGAGGGAGCTGTTTTTT	CASRGPGAVRELFF
TRBJ2-3	TRBV2	-	TGTGCCAGCAGCACTACTGCGGGGAGCACAGATACGCAGTATTTT	CASSTTAGSTDTQYF
TRBJ1-1	TRBV30	-	TGTGCCTGGAGTCCACCTGACAGACGGAACACTGAAGCTTTCTTT	CAWSPPDRRNTEAFF
TRBJ2-3	TRBV19	-	TGTGCCAGTAGTATCTCGTATGTCACAGATAAGCAGTATTTT	CASSISYVTDKQYF
TRBJ2-3	TRBV19	TRBD2	TGTGCCAGCGCCACTAGCGTCCGGGGGGCAGATACGCAGTATTTT	CASATSVRGADTQYF
TRBJ1-1	TRBV9	TRBD1	TGTGCCAGCAGCCAGACAGGGAATGGGGCTGAAGCTTTCTTT	CASSQTGNGAEAFF
TRBJ1-5	TRBV30	TRBD1	TGTGCCTGGGGAAAACAGGGGGTGAACAATCAGCCCCAGCATTTT	CAWGKQGVNNQPQHF